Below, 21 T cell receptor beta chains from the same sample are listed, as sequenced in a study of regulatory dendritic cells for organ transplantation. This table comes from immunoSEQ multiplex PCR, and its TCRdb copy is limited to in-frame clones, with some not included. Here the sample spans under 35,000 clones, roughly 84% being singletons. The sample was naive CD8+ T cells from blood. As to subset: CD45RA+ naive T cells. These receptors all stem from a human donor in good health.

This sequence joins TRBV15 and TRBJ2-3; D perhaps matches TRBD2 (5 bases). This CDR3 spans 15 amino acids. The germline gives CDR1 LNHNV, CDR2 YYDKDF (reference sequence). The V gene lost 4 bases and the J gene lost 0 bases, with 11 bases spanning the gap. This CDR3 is CATSMERSSTDTQYF. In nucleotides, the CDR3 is TGTGCCACCAGCATGGAGCGGTCTAGCACAGATACGCAGTATTTT.

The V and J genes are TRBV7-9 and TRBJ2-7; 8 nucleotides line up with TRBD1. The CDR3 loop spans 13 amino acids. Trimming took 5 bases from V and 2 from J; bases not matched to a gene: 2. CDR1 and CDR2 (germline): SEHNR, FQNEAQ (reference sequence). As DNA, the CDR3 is TGTGCCAGCAGCCCACAGGGGGCCTACGAGCAGTACTTC. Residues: CASSPQGAYEQYF.

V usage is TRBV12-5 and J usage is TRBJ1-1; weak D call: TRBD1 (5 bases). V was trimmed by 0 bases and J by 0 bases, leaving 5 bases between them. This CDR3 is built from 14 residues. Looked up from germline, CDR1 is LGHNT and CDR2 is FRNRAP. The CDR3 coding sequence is TGTGCTAGTGGTTTGGTACAGGTGAACACTGAAGCTTTCTTT. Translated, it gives CASGLVQVNTEAFF.

The DNA for the CDR3 is TGTGCCAGCAGCCCCATGACAGGGGTGGTAACTAATGAAAAACTGTTTTTT. Encoded protein: CASSPMTGVVTNEKLFF. The rearrangement uses TRBV5-8 and TRBJ1-4; TRBD1 matches at 8 bases. This CDR3 contains 17 residues. With V trimmed by 4 bases and J by 1 base, 9 bases remained unmatched. Germline V lookup: CDR1 SGHTS, CDR2 YDEGEE.

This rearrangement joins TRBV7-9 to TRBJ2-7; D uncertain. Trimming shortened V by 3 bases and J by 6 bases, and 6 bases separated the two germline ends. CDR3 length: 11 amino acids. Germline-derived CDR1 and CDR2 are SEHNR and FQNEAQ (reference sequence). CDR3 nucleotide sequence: TGTGCCAGCAGCTTCCTTAGCGAGCAGTACTTC. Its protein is CASSFLSEQYF.

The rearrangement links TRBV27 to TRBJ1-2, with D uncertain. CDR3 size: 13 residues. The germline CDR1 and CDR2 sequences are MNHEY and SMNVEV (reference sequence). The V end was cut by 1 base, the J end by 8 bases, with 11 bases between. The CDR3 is CASSLLGSNGYTF. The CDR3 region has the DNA TGTGCCAGCAGTTTATTGGGCAGCAACGGCTACACCTTC.

The CDR3 coding sequence is TGCGCCAGCAGCTTGGGACAGGGGGCGCGGGACGAGCAGTACTTC. Translating it yields CASSLGQGARDEQYF. The rearrangement links TRBV5-1 to TRBJ2-7; 10 bases map to TRBD1. The V and J ends lost 0 bases and 5 bases, in that order; junction bases with no gene match: 5. Germline V gives CDR1 SGHRS, CDR2 YFSETQ. This CDR3 is built from 15 residues. The entire variable domain, with the rest obtained from reference TRBV5-1 and TRBJ2-7, is as follows: KAGVTQTPRYLIKTRGQQVTLSCSPISGHRSVSWYQQTPGQGLQFLFEYFSETQRNKGNFPGRFSGRQFSNSRSEMNVSTLELGDSALYLCASSLGQGARDEQYFGPGTRLTVT.

CDR3 coding DNA: TGTGCCAGCAGCGTAGGGGTTCGGGATCCCCCCCCGGATACGCAGTATTTT. Amino acids: CASSVGVRDPPPDTQYF. This chain connects TRBV9 to TRBJ2-3; TRBD2 is a possible D gene (5 bases). This CDR3 region has 17 residues. The V end was cut by 0 bases, the J end by 6 bases, with 20 bases between. Germline V lookup: CDR1 SGDLS, CDR2 YYNGEE.

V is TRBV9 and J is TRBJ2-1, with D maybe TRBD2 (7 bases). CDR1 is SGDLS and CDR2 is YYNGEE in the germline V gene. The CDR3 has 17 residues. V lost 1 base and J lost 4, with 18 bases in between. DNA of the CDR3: TGTGCCAGCAGCGTATATCGTGAAGGGGGGGCATACAATGAGCAGTTCTTC. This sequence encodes CASSVYREGGAYNEQFF.

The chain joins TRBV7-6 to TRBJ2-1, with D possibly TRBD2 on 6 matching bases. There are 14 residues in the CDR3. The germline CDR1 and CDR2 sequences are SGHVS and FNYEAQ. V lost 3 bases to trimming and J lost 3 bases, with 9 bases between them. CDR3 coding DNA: TGTGCCAGCAGCTTTCGACTAGACTACAATGAGCAGTTCTTC. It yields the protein CASSFRLDYNEQFF. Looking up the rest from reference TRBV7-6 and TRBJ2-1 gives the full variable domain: GAGVSQSPRYKVTKRGQDVALRCDPISGHVSLYWYRQALGQGPEFLTYFNYEAQQDKSGLPNDRFSAERPEGSISTLTIQRTEQRDSAMYRCASSFRLDYNEQFFGPGTRLTVL.

The CDR3 reads CASSQKGLAGRDYNEQFF. The CDR3 DNA sequence: TGTGCCAGCAGCCAAAAGGGACTAGCGGGGAGAGACTACAATGAGCAGTTCTTC. The V gene is TRBV11-3, the J gene TRBJ2-1, with 13 positions matching TRBD2. CDR3 size: 18 residues. CDR1 and CDR2 (germline): SGHNT, YENEEA. Trimming at V came to 5 bases and at J to 3 bases, leaving 10 bases not matched to a gene.

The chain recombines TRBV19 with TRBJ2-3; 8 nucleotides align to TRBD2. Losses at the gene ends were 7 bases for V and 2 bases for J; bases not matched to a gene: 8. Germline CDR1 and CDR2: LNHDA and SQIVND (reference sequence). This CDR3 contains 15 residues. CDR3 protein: CASTGAGEFTDTQYF. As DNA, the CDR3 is TGTGCCAGTACGGGAGCGGGGGAATTCACAGATACGCAGTATTTT.

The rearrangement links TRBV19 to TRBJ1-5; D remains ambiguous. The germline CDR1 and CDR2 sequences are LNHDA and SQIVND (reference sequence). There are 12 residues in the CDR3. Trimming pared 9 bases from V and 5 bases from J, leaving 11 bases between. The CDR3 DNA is TGTGCCAGCCAGGAATTTGATCAGCCCCAGCATTTT. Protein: CASQEFDQPQHF.

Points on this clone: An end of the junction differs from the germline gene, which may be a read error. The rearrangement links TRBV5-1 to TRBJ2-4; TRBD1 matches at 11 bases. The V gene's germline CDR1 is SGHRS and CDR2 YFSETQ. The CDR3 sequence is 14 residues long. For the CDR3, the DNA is TGCGCCAGCACCTTGGGGACAGGGGGGGACATTCAGTACTTC. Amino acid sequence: CASTLGTGGDIQYF.

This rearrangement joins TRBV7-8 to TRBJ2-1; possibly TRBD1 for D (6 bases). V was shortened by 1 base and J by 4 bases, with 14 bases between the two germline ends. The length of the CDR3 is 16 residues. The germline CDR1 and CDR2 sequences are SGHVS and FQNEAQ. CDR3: CASSLVVPTGYNEQFF. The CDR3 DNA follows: TGTGCCAGCAGCTTAGTTGTTCCGACAGGTTACAATGAGCAGTTCTTC.

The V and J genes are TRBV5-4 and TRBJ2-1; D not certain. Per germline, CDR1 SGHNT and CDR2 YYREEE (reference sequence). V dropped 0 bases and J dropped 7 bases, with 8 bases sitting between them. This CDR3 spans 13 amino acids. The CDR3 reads CASSLEQWNEQFF. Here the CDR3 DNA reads TGTGCCAGCAGCTTGGAACAATGGAATGAGCAGTTCTTC.

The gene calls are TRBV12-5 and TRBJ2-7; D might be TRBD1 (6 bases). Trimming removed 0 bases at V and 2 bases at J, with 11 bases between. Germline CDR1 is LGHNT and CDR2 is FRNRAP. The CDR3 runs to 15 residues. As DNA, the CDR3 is TGTGCTAGTGGTTTGGTGGTAGGGGGAGCCTACGAGCAGTACTTC. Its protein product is CASGLVVGGAYEQYF.

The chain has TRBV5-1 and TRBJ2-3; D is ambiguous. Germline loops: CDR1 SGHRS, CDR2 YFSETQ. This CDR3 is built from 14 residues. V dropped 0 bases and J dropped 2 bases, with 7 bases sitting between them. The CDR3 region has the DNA TGCGCCAGCAGCTTGGAAACTCACACAGATACGCAGTATTTT. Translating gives CASSLETHTDTQYF.

CDR3 amino acids: CASSPGRSSGYEQYF. CDR3 sequence (DNA): TGTGCCAGCAGCCCGGGCCGCTCATCGGGATACGAGCAGTACTTC. This rearrangement joins TRBV6-5 to TRBJ2-7; a possible D gene is TRBD2 (5 bases). Germline assignment: CDR1 MNHEY and CDR2 SVGAGI. Trimming pared 6 bases from V and 4 bases from J, leaving 19 bases between. The CDR3 spans 15 residues.

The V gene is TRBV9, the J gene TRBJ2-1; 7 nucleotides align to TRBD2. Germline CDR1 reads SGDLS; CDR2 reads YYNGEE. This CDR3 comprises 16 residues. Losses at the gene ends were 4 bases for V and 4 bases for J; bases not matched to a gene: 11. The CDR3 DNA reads TGTGCCAGCAGCCCCCCTGGGGGGGAGGGGTACAATGAGCAGTTCTTC. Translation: CASSPPGGEGYNEQFF.

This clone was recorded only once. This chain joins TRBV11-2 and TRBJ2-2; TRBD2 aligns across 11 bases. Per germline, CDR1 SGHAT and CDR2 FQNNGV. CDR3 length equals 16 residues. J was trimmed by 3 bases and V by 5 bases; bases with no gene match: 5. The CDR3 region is CASSHYSGGDTGELFF. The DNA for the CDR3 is TGTGCCAGCAGCCATTATAGCGGGGGGGACACCGGGGAGCTGTTTTTT.